The clone carrying this T cell receptor (beta chain) was recorded only once. The data belong to a study of blood T cell repertoires in COVID-19. Whole-study context: COVID-19 samples from acute and convalescent phases originated in the United States, Italy and Spain. From T cells, B-cell-depleted T cells, or PBMCs came the material, which was cDNA or gDNA.

With 7 bases clipped from V and 3 bases from J, the junction kept 12 bases outside the gene matches. The CDR3 sequence is 16 residues long. CDR1 and CDR2 (germline): LNHDA, SQIVND (reference sequence). Enrolment of Seattle patients took place during active infection, and they were followed longitudinally. Profiled with immunoSEQ multiplex PCR; TCRdb holds only in-frame clones, not every one. Among about 56,000 clones listed, 80% to 90% were seen once. The sequence was collected from a woman in her sixties with COVID-19, enrolled during active disease. The gene calls are TRBV19 and TRBJ2-1; 7 positions match TRBD1. The material sequenced was peripheral blood. CDR3 sequence reads: CASKARGQLIYNEQFF. The CDR3 DNA reads TGTGCCAGTAAAGCGAGGGGACAGCTGATCTACAATGAGCAGTTCTTC.